This T cell receptor (beta chain) is drawn from a study of T cells expressing NK-cell markers. Germline V CDR1 and CDR2: DFQATT, SNEGSKA (reference sequence). The CDR3 runs to 16 residues. Study-wide results and caveats: Six or seven donors carried dominant NKG2C+ clonotypes that made up roughly 1.0-8% of their CD8+ T cells. These clonotypes also led the CD3+CD56-NKG2C+ fraction in a few donors.

For this clonotype: Its cognate antigen is unknown.

TCRdb re-called the 5' RACE reads; one entry per CDR3 protein, DNA not given. This sample's table has about 460,000 distinct CDR3 sequences. This receptor was taken from a woman between 45 and 65 years old in good health. Material for sequencing was blood T cells: a sorted CD56 or NKG2C T cell subset, CD4+ or CD8+ T cells, or bulk PBMC T cells (not recorded which). The chain joins TRBV20-1 to TRBJ2-7; TCRdb names TRBD2, which stays unverified in the absence of DNA. The CDR3 loop is CSAIPGTSGSNYEQYF.